This TCR beta chain was identified in a study of OX40 agonist ivuxolimab in advanced cancers. Trimming stripped 8 bases from V and 3 bases from J, with 10 bases between. The CDR3 length is 12 residues. CDR1 is LNHNV, CDR2 YYDKDF, per germline (reference sequence). Method: immunoSEQ multiplex PCR; TCRdb's copy keeps in-frame clones and lacks some. This sample has about 84,000 clones, with about nine tenths found just once. The chain recombines TRBV15 with TRBJ1-1; D uncertain. The sample consisted of CD4+ or CD8+ T cells sorted from blood, taken in a trial of the OX40 agonist ivuxolimab. This receptor was obtained from an adult with an advanced solid tumor such as melanoma, head and neck, liver or kidney cancer. This chain's CDR3 is CATGRGDTEAFF. CDR3 DNA sequence: TGTGCCACCGGGCGGGGTGACACTGAAGCTTTCTTT.